Listed here are 26 T cell receptor beta chains from one sample, sequenced in a study of cytomegalovirus exposure and HLA in healthy donors. Clones were read by immunoSEQ multiplex PCR, and TCRdb kept only the in-frame ones, dropping some. Here the sample spans over 100,000 clones, about 88% being singletons. Source material: PBMCs. These receptors all stem from a woman aged 18-29 years in good health and CMV-seronegative.

The rearrangement joins TRBV27 to TRBJ2-1; 7 bases are shared with TRBD2. In germline, CDR1 is MNHEY, CDR2 SMNVEV (reference sequence). With V trimmed by 4 bases and J by 8 bases, 17 bases remained unmatched. CDR3 length equals 17 residues. CDR3 in amino acids: CASSSNPTSARRDEQFF. The CDR3 DNA reads TGTGCCAGCAGTTCCAATCCTACTAGCGCCAGAAGGGATGAGCAGTTCTTC.

The chain carries TRBV9 and TRBJ2-2; TRBD2 matches at 9 bases. V lost 6 bases, J lost 5 bases, and 5 bases stayed unmatched. Germline lookup yields CDR1 SGDLS and CDR2 YYNGEE. CDR3 size: 14 residues. The CDR3 reads CASMARGGTGELFF. As DNA, the CDR3 is TGTGCCAGCATGGCGCGGGGGGGAACCGGGGAGCTGTTTTTT.

The sample holds a few counts of this clone. This sequence joins TRBV12-5 and TRBJ2-7, with D possibly being TRBD2 (6 bases). This CDR3 contains 13 residues. The V end was cut by 6 bases, the J end by 0 bases, with 9 bases between. Per germline, CDR1 LGHNT and CDR2 FRNRAP. The DNA of the CDR3 is TGTGCTAGTGGCCGGGACTCCTCCTACGAGCAGTACTTC. Protein sequence: CASGRDSSYEQYF.

This clone was counted only a few times. This rearrangement joins TRBV6-5 to TRBJ2-7; D remains ambiguous. The germline V gene has CDR1 MNHEY and CDR2 SVGAGI. Trimming removed 0 bases at V and 2 bases at J, with 8 bases between. This CDR3 is built from 14 residues. Here the CDR3 DNA reads TGTGCCAGCAGTTACTCGAGCAAAGCCTACGAGCAGTACTTC. Translated: CASSYSSKAYEQYF.

The gene calls are TRBV14 and TRBJ1-1; 7 positions match TRBD1. Germline CDR1 is SGHDN and CDR2 is FVKESK. This CDR3 comprises 13 residues. V was clipped by 1 base and J by 6 bases; unmatched bases: 2. The CDR3 DNA sequence: TGTGCCAGCAGCCAAGGTCAGGGGGCTGAAGCTTTCTTT. It specifies CASSQGQGAEAFF.

The chain carries TRBV13 and TRBJ2-3; tentative D call: TRBD1 (5 bases). Germline V gene data show CDR1 as PRHDT and CDR2 as FYEKMQ (reference sequence). This CDR3 contains 14 residues. The V end was cut by 7 bases, the J end by 3 bases, with 14 bases between. As DNA, the CDR3 is TGTGCCAGCATACCAGGGTCTGATACAGATACGCAGTATTTT. This sequence encodes CASIPGSDTDTQYF.

This clone showed up just once. The chain is built from TRBV28 and TRBJ1-6; tentative D call: TRBD1 (6 bases). CDR3 size: 13 residues. CDR1 is MDHEN, CDR2 SYDVKM, per germline. Trimming took 6 bases from V and 12 from J, leaving 15 bases between them. CDR3 DNA sequence: TGTGCCAGCAGAAATACAGGGCTTCAACCCCTCCACTTT. The encoded protein is CASRNTGLQPLHF. Together with reference TRBV28 and TRBJ1-6, the CDR3 gives the full variable domain: DVKVTQSSRYLVKRTGEKVFLECVQDMDHENMFWYRQDPGLGLRLIYFSYDVKMKEKGDIPEGYSVSREKKERFSLILESASTNQTSMYLCASRNTGLQPLHFGNGTRLTVT.

The sample holds a few counts of this clone. V is TRBV11-1 and J is TRBJ2-7; D is ambiguous. The ends were cut back, 0 bases at V and 2 bases at J, with 8 bases in the middle. Germline values: CDR1 SGHAT, CDR2 FQDESV (reference sequence). The CDR3 loop spans 14 amino acids. Here the CDR3 DNA reads TGTGCCAGCAGCTTAGCGGTAACACCCTACGAGCAGTACTTC. Its translation is CASSLAVTPYEQYF.

In nucleotides, the CDR3 is TGTGCCAGCAGCTTACTCCAAGGACAGGGCGACTATGGCTACACCTTC. As protein: CASSLLQGQGDYGYTF. This chain uses TRBV7-9 with TRBJ1-2; 8 bases are shared with TRBD1. The germline CDR1 and CDR2 sequences are SEHNR and FQNEAQ (reference sequence). Germline trimming cut 2 bases from V and 3 bases from J; bases unmatched to any gene: 8. The CDR3 contains 16 residues. The full variable domain, rest sourced from reference TRBV7-9 and TRBJ1-2, is DTGVSQNPRHKITKRGQNVTFRCDPISEHNRLYWYRQTLGQGPEFLTYFQNEAQLEKSRLLSDRFSAERPKGSFSTLEIQRTEQGDSAMYLCASSLLQGQGDYGYTFGSGTRLTVV.

V and J are TRBV4-1 and TRBJ2-7; 8 bases align to TRBD1. Germline assignment: CDR1 MGHRA and CDR2 YSYEKL. The V segment lost 1 base and the J segment 3 bases; nucleotides outside the gene matches: 5. This CDR3 region has 15 residues. The CDR3 DNA is TGCGCCAGCAGCCAAGTGGGGACAGGCTTCTACGAGCAGTACTTC. Its protein is CASSQVGTGFYEQYF.

CDR3 coding DNA: TGCGCCAGCAGCTTGGACGGACAGCGAAGGAACACTGAAGCTTTCTTT. This encodes CASSLDGQRRNTEAFF. The gene calls are TRBV5-1 and TRBJ1-1, with a weak D call TRBD1 (6 bases). V lost 0 bases and J 1 base, leaving 13 bases between the germline ends. The CDR3 runs 16 residues. Germline assignment: CDR1 SGHRS and CDR2 YFSETQ. The whole variable domain, filled in from reference TRBV5-1 and TRBJ1-1, reads KAGVTQTPRYLIKTRGQQVTLSCSPISGHRSVSWYQQTPGQGLQFLFEYFSETQRNKGNFPGRFSGRQFSNSRSEMNVSTLELGDSALYLCASSLDGQRRNTEAFFGQGTRLTVV.

The chain couples TRBV7-2 to TRBJ2-5, with a tentative D call TRBD2 (5 bases). Germline loops: CDR1 SGHTA, CDR2 FQGNSA. V dropped 5 bases and J dropped 0 bases, with 10 bases sitting between them. This CDR3 region has 14 residues. CDR3: CASSDPGYQETQYF. The DNA for the CDR3 is TGTGCCAGCAGCGACCCGGGGTACCAAGAGACCCAGTACTTC.

V gene TRBV4-1 combines with J gene TRBJ1-5; TRBD1 is a possible D gene (6 bases). In germline, CDR1 is MGHRA, CDR2 YSYEKL. Trimming cost V 2 bases and J 1 base, with 15 bases left between them. The CDR3 sequence is 17 residues long. The CDR3, as DNA: TGCGCCAGCAGCCAATGGGGGGGCAGGGGAAGCAATCAGCCCCAGCATTTT. Protein product: CASSQWGGRGSNQPQHF.

V gene TRBV11-2 combines with J gene TRBJ2-2, with D maybe TRBD2 (5 bases). The V and J ends lost 1 base and 6 bases respectively, with 21 bases between them. In germline, CDR1 is SGHAT, CDR2 FQNNGV. CDR3 length: 18 amino acids. Written as DNA, the CDR3 is TGTGCCAGCAGCTTAGTATATTACCGGGAACCCCTACCCGGGGAGCTGTTTTTT. Its protein product is CASSLVYYREPLPGELFF.

The rearrangement joins TRBV6-5 to TRBJ2-1; 9 bases match TRBD1. V lost 0 bases, J lost 8 bases, and 8 bases stayed unmatched. The CDR3 runs to 16 residues. In germline, CDR1 is MNHEY, CDR2 SVGAGI. CDR3 DNA sequence: TGTGCCAGCAGTTACTCGACCGGGACAGGGAGGCATGAGCAGTTCTTC. It codes for CASSYSTGTGRHEQFF.

The V gene is TRBV6-5, the J gene TRBJ1-2, with D possibly matching TRBD1 (5 bases). In germline, CDR1 is MNHEY, CDR2 SVGAGI. Between the trimmed V and J ends, which lost 6 bases and 2 bases, there was a span of 10 bases. The length of the CDR3 is 13 residues. CDR3 residues: CASRLRQNYGYTF. In DNA, the CDR3 is TGTGCCAGCAGGTTGAGACAGAACTATGGCTACACCTTC.

CDR3 residues: CSAPEWGHEQFF. CDR3 DNA: TGCAGCGCCCCCGAGTGGGGCCATGAGCAGTTCTTC. The V call is TRBV29-1, the J call TRBJ2-1, with a possible D match to TRBD1 (5 bases). The CDR3 extends over 12 amino acids. V was trimmed by 7 bases and J by 8 bases, leaving 15 bases between them. Germline V gene sequence: CDR1 SQVTM, CDR2 ANQGSEA.

This clone appeared a few times. The chain couples TRBV4-2 to TRBJ2-1, with TRBD2 identical over 10 bases. This CDR3 is built from 17 residues. V shed 0 bases and J 2 bases; nucleotides not matched to a gene: 4. Germline V gene data show CDR1 as LGHNA and CDR2 as YNFKEQ. The CDR3 nucleotides are TGTGCCAGCAGCCAAGATGGCACTAGCGGGGCCTACAATGAGCAGTTCTTC. Translating it yields CASSQDGTSGAYNEQFF.

Here the CDR3 DNA reads TGTGCCAGCAGTGAATCTGGGCTACGATACAATGAGCAGTTCTTC. It is translated as CASSESGLRYNEQFF. The V and J genes are TRBV25-1 and TRBJ2-1; D is unclear. The CDR3 has 15 amino acids. The germline V and J ends were trimmed by 1 base and 4 bases, with 11 bases remaining between them. Germline V CDR1 and CDR2: MGHDK, SYGVNS.

The chain recombines TRBV27 with TRBJ2-5; possibly TRBD2 for D (5 bases). Germline V gene data show CDR1 as MNHEY and CDR2 as SMNVEV (reference sequence). The CDR3 covers 16 residues. V was pared by 3 bases and J by 3 bases, with 17 bases between. CDR3 in DNA: TGTGCCAGCAGTTTTATTCGTAGGGAGTGGAAAGAGACCCAGTACTTC. This sequence encodes CASSFIRREWKETQYF.

The rearrangement links TRBV6-1 to TRBJ2-1; 9 nucleotides line up with TRBD1. This CDR3 is built from 14 residues. Per germline, CDR1 MNHNS and CDR2 SASEGT. The ends lost 10 bases at V and 6 bases at J; junction bases unmatched: 10. In DNA, the CDR3 is TGTGCCACCAAGGACAGGGGTAGCGTCAATGAGCAGTTCTTC. Translated, it gives CATKDRGSVNEQFF.

There are a few counts of this clone. The V call is TRBV11-3, the J call TRBJ2-1; D is perhaps TRBD2 (6 bases). Trimming removed 0 bases from V and 0 bases from J, with 15 bases in between. The CDR3 has 18 amino acids. In germline, CDR1 is SGHNT, CDR2 YENEEA. CDR3 region: CASSLDQSGSSSYNEQFF. CDR3 sequence (DNA): TGTGCCAGCAGCTTAGATCAAAGCGGGTCGAGCTCCTACAATGAGCAGTTCTTC.

This clone came up a few times. The chain joins TRBV6-1 to TRBJ1-3; tentatively, D is TRBD1 (6 bases). Trimming pared 4 bases from V and 11 bases from J, leaving 9 bases between. Germline V gives CDR1 MNHNS, CDR2 SASEGT. CDR3 length: 11 amino acids. CDR3: CASSGGGAIYF. CDR3 coding DNA: TGTGCCAGCAGTGGAGGGGGGGCCATATATTTT.

The chain recombines TRBV11-3 with TRBJ1-1; D remains ambiguous. Germline V gene lookup returns CDR1 SGHNT and CDR2 YENEEA. V was cut by 4 bases and J by 8 bases, with 8 bases left in between. The CDR3 sequence is 11 residues long. CDR3 DNA sequence: TGTGCCAGCAGCTCCCGGGGAGAAGCTTTCTTT. It encodes CASSSRGEAFF.

The chain has TRBV18 and TRBJ1-3, with D perhaps matching TRBD1 (6 bases). V was pared by 3 bases and J by 0 bases, with 12 bases between. CDR3 length equals 16 residues. Germline assignment: CDR1 KGHSH and CDR2 LQKENI. The DNA of the CDR3 is TGTGCCAGCTCACCGAACAGGGATTACTCTGGAAACACCATATATTTT. Protein sequence: CASSPNRDYSGNTIYF.

This clone came up once. The rearrangement joins TRBV27 to TRBJ2-2; tentatively, D is TRBD1 (6 bases). The CDR3 spans 16 residues. CDR1 MNHEY and CDR2 SMNVEV come from the germline V gene (reference sequence). V was trimmed by 6 bases and J by 5 bases, leaving 19 bases between them. The CDR3 sequence is CASRRETTGKTGELFF. Written as DNA, the CDR3 is TGTGCCAGCAGAAGAGAAACGACAGGAAAGACCGGGGAGCTGTTTTTT.